This entry lists 4 T cell receptor beta chains sequenced from one sample in a study of cytomegalovirus exposure and HLA in healthy donors. 60 Vbeta and 13 Jbeta primers were used in PCR. TCRdb's table, derived via immunoSEQ multiplex PCR, lists solely in-frame clones and lacks some. This sample's table reports just over 150,000 clones. Sequences were obtained from PBMCs. The receptors derive from a man aged 30 to 45 in good health and CMV-seronegative.

CDR3 nucleotides: TGTGCCAGTAAGGGAGCAAGTTCTGAAGCTTTCTTT. Translated, it gives CASKGASSEAFF. The V call is TRBV19, the J call TRBJ1-1; D remains ambiguous. V lost 7 bases, J lost 6 bases, and 12 bases lay in between. Germline loops: CDR1 LNHDA, CDR2 SQIVND (reference sequence). This CDR3 spans 12 amino acids.

The CDR3 sequence is CASSQPGTAYEQYF. In nucleotides, the CDR3 is TGTGCCAGCAGCCAACCCGGGACAGCCTACGAGCAGTACTTC. The V gene is TRBV4-2, the J gene TRBJ2-7; 7 bases match TRBD1. Germline trimming cut 2 bases from V and 2 bases from J; bases unmatched to any gene: 3. Germline CDR1 reads LGHNA; CDR2 reads YNFKEQ. CDR3 length: 14 amino acids.

The genes are TRBV19 and TRBJ2-5, with 9 bases aligning to TRBD1. The DNA end lines up better with TRBJ2-7; the J call may be wrong. CDR1 LNHDA and CDR2 SQIVND come from the germline V gene (reference sequence). The CDR3 spans 15 residues. CDR3 in DNA: TGTGCCAGTAGTCAGCTGCGGGGACAGGGCTACGAGCAGTACTTC. This sequence encodes CASSQLRGQGYEQYF.

This rearrangement joins TRBV19 to TRBJ2-1, with TRBD1 as a possible D gene (5 bases). The CDR3 is made up of 14 amino acids. Trimming took 7 bases from V and 6 from J, leaving 16 bases between them. Per the germline V gene, CDR1 is LNHDA and CDR2 is SQIVND (reference sequence). The CDR3 nucleotides read TGTGCCAGTAAGGGGTCGGCGGCCTCCAATGAGCAGTTCTTC. It specifies CASKGSAASNEQFF.